The 32 T cell receptor beta chains listed next were all sequenced from one sample in a study of graft-versus-host responses after intestinal transplantation. Sequencing was performed with immunoSEQ multiplex PCR; in TCRdb, only in-frame clones are kept and a portion is missing. The table lists 20,000 to 25,000 clones, roughly 41% of them singletons. Co-plating was performed using around 200,000 CFSE-labeled responder cells and around 200,000 irradiated, violet-dye-labeled stimulator cells. The specimen was alloreactive CD8+ T cells from a mixed lymphocyte reaction culture, collected before intestinal transplant. Noted subset: CFSE-low proliferating T cells sorted from roughly six-day pre-transplant mixed lymphocyte reaction (GvH or HvG direction). These receptors all stem from a human patient who received an intestinal transplant.

This clone is categorized as medium-sized. The rearrangement uses TRBV6-1 and TRBJ2-2; unclear D gene. This CDR3 has 13 amino acids. Germline assignment: CDR1 MNHNS and CDR2 SASEGT. Trimming took 6 bases from V and 1 from J, leaving 6 bases between them. CDR3 nucleotides: TGTGCCAGCAGGGGCCTGAACACCGGGGAGCTGTTTTTT. Amino acids: CASRGLNTGELFF.

J is TRBJ1-1 and V is TRBV5-1, with D perhaps matching TRBD1 (5 bases). CDR3 length equals 15 residues. Germline loops: CDR1 SGHRS, CDR2 YFSETQ. Trimming stripped 0 bases from V and 4 bases from J, with 13 bases between. The CDR3, as DNA: TGCGCCAGCAGCTTGGCGACACCCGGGGCCACTGAAGCTTTCTTT. Residues: CASSLATPGATEAFF.

V usage is TRBV10-3 and J usage is TRBJ2-1; maybe TRBD2 (6 bases). The CDR3 totals 17 residues. Per the germline V gene, CDR1 is ENHRY and CDR2 is SYGVKD. V was cut by 3 bases and J by 2 bases, with 17 bases left in between. The CDR3 reads CAISDGVFAGTYNEQFF. The DNA for the CDR3 is TGTGCCATCAGTGACGGAGTGTTCGCGGGGACCTACAATGAGCAGTTCTTC.

This clone was observed a handful of times. This chain connects TRBV6-6 to TRBJ1-2, with TRBD1 matching over 9 bases. The CDR3 loop spans 15 amino acids. The V gene's germline CDR1 is MNHNY and CDR2 SVGAGI (reference sequence). V gave up 0 bases and J gave up 3 bases; unmatched junction bases: 2. The CDR3 spells CASSYSTGGDYGYTF. The CDR3 bases are TGTGCCAGCAGTTACTCGACAGGGGGGGACTATGGCTACACCTTC.

In this sample, this clone turned up once. The chain employs TRBV6-5 and TRBJ2-1; D is uncertain. Germline CDR1 is MNHEY and CDR2 is SVGAGI. This CDR3 comprises 11 residues. Trimming took 6 bases from V and 7 from J, leaving 7 bases between them. DNA for the CDR3: TGTGCCAGCAGCACCCTTAATGAGCAGTTCTTC. It codes for CASSTLNEQFF.

The chain is built from TRBV6-1 and TRBJ1-1, with TRBD1 matching over 7 bases. From germline, CDR1 is MNHNS and CDR2 SASEGT. CDR3 length: 14 residues. Trimming took 5 bases from V and 4 from J; bases not matched to a gene: 7. CDR3 DNA: TGTGCCAGCAGTTATCTGACAGGGAGCACTGAAGCTTTCTTT. Translation: CASSYLTGSTEAFF.

The chain joins TRBV13 to TRBJ1-5; D is undetermined. Germline values: CDR1 PRHDT, CDR2 FYEKMQ (reference sequence). Deletions cut 8 bases from V and 1 base from J, with 12 bases between. The CDR3 extends over 14 amino acids. The CDR3 DNA sequence: TGTGCCAGCGCGTCCAGGAGCAGCAATCAGCCCCAGCATTTT. Translated: CASASRSSNQPQHF.

This clone was seen ten or more times. The V and J genes are TRBV7-8 and TRBJ1-1, with TRBD1 as a possible D gene (5 bases). V lost 5 bases, J lost 1 base, and 14 bases lay in between. Germline V lookup: CDR1 SGHVS, CDR2 FQNEAQ. This CDR3 is 15 amino acids long. The CDR3 region is CASSRGGGWNTEAFF. CDR3 bases: TGTGCCAGCAGCCGTGGGGGGGGATGGAACACTGAAGCTTTCTTT.

The chain uses TRBV9 and TRBJ2-7; TRBD2 matches at 8 bases. This CDR3 contains 15 residues. Trimming cost V 0 bases and J 3 bases; bases outside gene matches: 5. Per germline, CDR1 SGDLS and CDR2 YYNGEE. The CDR3 coding sequence is TGTGCCAGCAGCGTAGTCGCGGGAGGCTTCTACGAGCAGTACTTC. It translates to CASSVVAGGFYEQYF.

This clone was seen a few times. This sequence joins TRBV19 and TRBJ2-2, with TRBD2 matching 12 bases. The CDR3 runs to 17 residues. J was trimmed by 2 bases and V by 7 bases; bases with no gene match: 8. The germline V gene encodes CDR1 LNHDA and CDR2 SQIVND (reference sequence). The CDR3 spells CASTSTSGRVNTGELFF. CDR3 in DNA: TGTGCCAGTACCTCGACTAGCGGGAGAGTAAACACCGGGGAGCTGTTTTTT.

By sample fraction, this clone is large. The CDR3 DNA reads as TGTGCCACCGTGCTGGACAGGGTCCAGTATGGCTACACCTTC. Translating it yields CATVLDRVQYGYTF. V usage is TRBV5-4 and J usage is TRBJ1-2; 8 positions agree with TRBD1. Germline-derived CDR1 and CDR2 are SGHNT and YYREEE (reference sequence). This CDR3 spans 14 amino acids. The ends lost 9 bases at V and 5 bases at J; junction bases unmatched: 12.

This clone appeared a few times. The chain recombines TRBV7-9 with TRBJ1-2; TRBD1 agrees at 12 bases. V lost 8 bases and J lost 9; bases outside the gene matches: 13. Germline V lookup: CDR1 SEHNR, CDR2 FQNEAQ (reference sequence). This CDR3 contains 15 residues. The CDR3 reads CASDRDRGQSRSYTF. The CDR3 nucleotides read TGTGCCAGCGACCGGGACAGGGGGCAATCTCGGAGCTACACCTTC.

This chain uses TRBV11-2 with TRBJ2-7, with a possible D match to TRBD2 (6 bases). This CDR3 contains 14 residues. The germline V gene has CDR1 SGHAT and CDR2 FQNNGV. With 1 base removed from V and 3 bases from J, the gap between germline ends came to 10 bases. CDR3 region: CASSLAGSFYEQYF. DNA for the CDR3: TGTGCCAGCAGCTTAGCCGGGAGTTTCTACGAGCAGTACTTC.

The chain uses TRBV5-6 and TRBJ1-1; D unclear. The CDR3 consists of 14 residues. The germline V gene has CDR1 SGHDT and CDR2 YYEEEE. V was trimmed by 0 bases and J by 1 base, leaving 7 bases between them. The CDR3 DNA sequence: TGTGCCAGCAGCTTGGTTGGAGGGAACACTGAAGCTTTCTTT. Residues: CASSLVGGNTEAFF.

This clone is medium-sized. The chain is built from TRBV21-1 and TRBJ2-7; the DNA was not compared with TRBD2, the D call given in the table. TRBV21-1 is listed as a pseudogene. The CDR3 totals 13 residues. Written as DNA, the CDR3 is TGTGCCAGCATCCCGGGGTTAGGCTACGAGCAGTACTTC. It encodes CASIPGLGYEQYF.

V usage is TRBV6-6 and J usage is TRBJ1-2; D might be TRBD1 (6 bases). Trimming stripped 2 bases from V and 4 bases from J, with 14 bases between. The CDR3 length is 15 residues. The germline gives CDR1 MNHNY, CDR2 SVGAGI (reference sequence). The CDR3 coding sequence is TGTGCCAGCAGTTACAGGGGGACGGGGCCCTATGGCTACACCTTC. It translates to CASSYRGTGPYGYTF.

CDR3 coding DNA: TGTGCCTGGAGTGGCGGCGGGGGCTACACCTTC. Translation: CAWSGGGGYTF. The gene calls are TRBV30 and TRBJ1-2; D call uncertain. The CDR3 runs 11 residues. CDR1 is GTSNPN and CDR2 is SVGIG in the germline V gene (reference sequence). Trimming removed 1 base at V and 8 bases at J, with 8 bases between.

The chain has TRBV7-9 and TRBJ1-5; 7 bases agree with TRBD1. V dropped 1 base and J dropped 3; count of bases not matched to a gene: 6. Germline V lookup: CDR1 SEHNR, CDR2 FQNEAQ (reference sequence). CDR3 length: 16 amino acids. The CDR3 bases are TGTGCCAGCAGCTTAGGAACAGGGGCCCTCAATCAGCCCCAGCATTTT. Translating gives CASSLGTGALNQPQHF.

Judged by abundance, this clone is medium-sized (0.01 to 0.1%). This sequence joins TRBV10-3 and TRBJ2-1; D remains ambiguous. With 3 bases removed from V and 3 bases from J, the gap between germline ends came to 0 bases. CDR1 and CDR2 from the germline V gene are ENHRY and SYGVKD. This CDR3 has 11 residues. The CDR3, as DNA: TGTGCCATCAGTGACTACAATGAGCAGTTCTTC. This translates into CAISDYNEQFF.

The rearrangement uses TRBV10-3 and TRBJ2-3; 10 bases match TRBD2. The germline CDR1 and CDR2 sequences are ENHRY and SYGVKD. V lost 7 bases to trimming and J lost 4 bases; unmatched junction nucleotides: 8. The CDR3 loop spans 15 amino acids. The CDR3 DNA follows: TGTGCCATCATGGACCGGACTAGCGGTGCAGATACGCAGTATTTT. It specifies CAIMDRTSGADTQYF.

The chain couples TRBV6-9 to TRBJ2-1; D ambiguous. V was clipped by 4 bases and J by 10 bases, with 8 bases between them. This CDR3 has 11 amino acids. Germline V CDR1 and CDR2: MNHGY, SVAAGI. This chain's CDR3 is CASSSFREQFF. The CDR3 region has the DNA TGTGCCAGCAGTTCTTTTAGGGAGCAGTTCTTC.

V gene TRBV13 combines with J gene TRBJ1-5; 7 nucleotides align to TRBD1. V lost 5 bases and J lost 7; bases outside the gene matches: 11. This CDR3 has 15 residues. The germline gives CDR1 PRHDT, CDR2 FYEKMQ (reference sequence). CDR3 protein: CASSKSQGVGQPQHF. For the CDR3, the DNA is TGTGCCAGCAGCAAATCTCAGGGGGTAGGACAGCCCCAGCATTTT.

The rearrangement uses TRBV6-6 and TRBJ2-7; 10 bases are shared with TRBD1. After removal of 4 bases from V and 3 bases from J, the junction contained 9 bases not matched to a gene. This CDR3 has 16 amino acids. Germline V gene lookup returns CDR1 MNHNY and CDR2 SVGAGI (reference sequence). The DNA of the CDR3 is TGTGCCAGCAGTTTGACAGGGGGCGGGAGCGGCTACGAGCAGTACTTC. Residues: CASSLTGGGSGYEQYF.

The rearrangement joins TRBV7-7 to TRBJ2-6; D is unresolved. This CDR3 region has 19 residues. The germline CDR1 and CDR2 sequences are SSHAT and FNYEAQ (reference sequence). V was shortened by 4 bases and J by 5 bases, with 24 bases between the two germline ends. The CDR3 region is CASSCVAKVPQSRANVLTF. The DNA for the CDR3 is TGTGCCAGCAGCTGCGTGGCTAAGGTGCCACAAAGTCGGGCCAACGTCCTGACTTTC.

The V and J genes are TRBV6-1 and TRBJ2-7, with D possibly being TRBD1 (5 bases). The CDR3 consists of 13 residues. Germline loops: CDR1 MNHNS, CDR2 SASEGT. Trimming pared 8 bases from V and 2 bases from J, leaving 13 bases between. The DNA for the CDR3 is TGTGCCAGCCTCGATGGACAAGCCTACGAGCAGTACTTC. Encoded protein: CASLDGQAYEQYF.

This clone was observed a handful of times. The chain is built from TRBV19 and TRBJ1-1; D is undetermined. CDR1 LNHDA and CDR2 SQIVND come from the germline V gene (reference sequence). This CDR3 has 14 amino acids. The V gene lost 5 bases and the J gene lost 4 bases, with 14 bases spanning the gap. The CDR3 DNA is TGTGCCAGTAGTTACGGGGAGGGTGCCACTGAAGCTTTCTTT. It encodes CASSYGEGATEAFF. The variable domain in full, with the rest retrieved from reference TRBV19 and TRBJ1-1, is DGGITQSPKYLFRKEGQNVTLSCEQNLNHDAMYWYRQDPGQGLRLIYYSQIVNDFQKGDIAEGYSVSREKKESFPLTVTSAQKNPTAFYLCASSYGEGATEAFFGQGTRLTVV.

Written as DNA, the CDR3 is TGTGCCAGCAGTTACGGAGGGGGCGAGCAGTACTTC. It specifies CASSYGGGEQYF. The V gene is TRBV27, the J gene TRBJ2-7, with D possibly called TRBD1 or TRBD2 (6 bases each). V lost 4 bases to trimming and J lost 6 bases, with 10 bases between them. The CDR3 is made up of 12 amino acids. In germline, CDR1 is MNHEY, CDR2 SMNVEV (reference sequence).

V is TRBV6-5 and J is TRBJ1-2, with D possibly TRBD1 on 6 matching bases. The CDR3 is 16 residues long. The germline gives CDR1 MNHEY, CDR2 SVGAGI. With 0 bases removed from V and 3 bases from J, the gap between germline ends came to 14 bases. This chain's CDR3 is CASSYSKGGAYYGYTF. The CDR3, as DNA: TGTGCCAGCAGTTACTCGAAGGGGGGCGCCTACTATGGCTACACCTTC.

The gene calls are TRBV9 and TRBJ2-2, with TRBD2 matching over 7 bases. This CDR3 contains 15 residues. The junction had 7 bases not matched to a gene; V was cut back by 4 bases and J by 4 bases. The germline gives CDR1 SGDLS, CDR2 YYNGEE. CDR3 in amino acids: CASSPREVVTGELFF. The CDR3 DNA follows: TGTGCCAGCAGCCCCCGGGAGGTGGTCACCGGGGAGCTGTTTTTT.

The gene calls are TRBV29-1 and TRBJ1-1, with D perhaps matching TRBD1 (5 bases). CDR1 is SQVTM, CDR2 ANQGSEA, per germline. The length of the CDR3 is 12 residues. The V and J ends lost 6 bases and 11 bases respectively, with 19 bases between them. The CDR3 is CSVSRGGPGAFF. The CDR3 nucleotides read TGCAGCGTCTCGAGGGGTGGCCCTGGTGCTTTCTTT.

J is TRBJ2-5 and V is TRBV29-1; tentatively, D is TRBD1 or TRBD2 (7 bases each). The germline V and J ends were trimmed by 3 bases and 6 bases, with 14 bases remaining between them. There are 13 residues in the CDR3. In germline, CDR1 is SQVTM, CDR2 ANQGSEA. This CDR3 reads CSVDRQGGKTQYF. The CDR3 nucleotides are TGCAGCGTTGACCGACAGGGAGGGAAGACCCAGTACTTC.

CDR3 sequence (DNA): TGTGCCAGCAGCCCAGGACAGGCCAGGGACACCGGGGAGCTGTTTTTT. Translated, it gives CASSPGQARDTGELFF. The chain is built from TRBV7-8 and TRBJ2-2; 7 nucleotides line up with TRBD1. CDR3 size: 16 residues. Germline CDR1 is SGHVS and CDR2 is FQNEAQ. The V and J ends lost 5 bases and 3 bases, in that order; junction bases with no gene match: 9.